The 5 T cell receptor beta chains presented below share a single source sample, sequenced in a study of patients and donors after allogeneic stem cell transplantation. One entry per CDR3 protein results from TCRdb running MiXCR on the RT-PCR reads. The table records a few hundred thousand distinct CDR3 sequences, over 30% of them present only once. The sample consisted of blood, either unsorted or a sorted T cell fraction (not recorded which). Receptors originate from a human donor who was either an allogeneic HSCT recipient or a stem cell or donor lymphocyte infusion donor (not recorded which). It is not recorded whose cells these are; they may come from a transplant donor.

The gene calls are TRBV20-1 and TRBJ2-7; the D is unclear. The V and J ends lost 6 bases and 0 bases respectively, with 6 bases between them. This CDR3 has 11 residues. Germline values: CDR1 DFQATT, CDR2 SNEGSKA (reference sequence). The CDR3 DNA sequence: TGCAGTGCCCTACCCTCCTACGAGCAGTACTTC. Protein product: CSALPSYEQYF.

This chain connects TRBV29-1 to TRBJ2-3; 7 nucleotides match TRBD1. The V gene end was trimmed by 6 bases and the J gene end by 3 bases; junction bases not matched to a gene: 9. CDR1 and CDR2 (germline): SQVTM, ANQGSEA. There are 14 residues in the CDR3. In nucleotides, the CDR3 is TGCAGCGTGACAGGGCTATCGGAGACAGATACGCAGTATTTT. It yields the protein CSVTGLSETDTQYF.

V and J are TRBV6-5 and TRBJ2-4; 9 positions match TRBD1. CDR3 length equals 13 residues. The V segment lost 8 bases and the J segment 5 bases; nucleotides outside the gene matches: 4. Per the germline V gene, CDR1 is MNHEY and CDR2 is SVGAGI. This chain's CDR3 is CASGRTGENIQYF. In DNA form, the CDR3 reads TGTGCCAGCGGACGGACAGGGGAAAACATTCAGTACTTC.

The rearrangement links TRBV7-7 to TRBJ2-5, with D hard to call. V lost 5 bases and J lost 5, with 18 bases in between. The CDR3 runs to 15 residues. Germline V gives CDR1 SSHAT, CDR2 FNYEAQ (reference sequence). The CDR3 DNA reads as TGTGCCAGCAGCCAGAGTTTGGAGATGGCGGAGACCCAGTACTTC. Protein: CASSQSLEMAETQYF.

The rearrangement uses TRBV5-1 and TRBJ2-1, with D perhaps given as TRBD1 or TRBD2 (5 bases each). Germline V gene sequence: CDR1 SGHRS, CDR2 YFSETQ. The CDR3 extends over 15 amino acids. V shed 0 bases and J shed 3 bases, with 10 bases lying between them. In nucleotides, the CDR3 is TGCGCCAGCAGCTTGGATAGGGGAGACTACAATGAGCAGTTCTTC. Amino acid sequence: CASSLDRGDYNEQFF.